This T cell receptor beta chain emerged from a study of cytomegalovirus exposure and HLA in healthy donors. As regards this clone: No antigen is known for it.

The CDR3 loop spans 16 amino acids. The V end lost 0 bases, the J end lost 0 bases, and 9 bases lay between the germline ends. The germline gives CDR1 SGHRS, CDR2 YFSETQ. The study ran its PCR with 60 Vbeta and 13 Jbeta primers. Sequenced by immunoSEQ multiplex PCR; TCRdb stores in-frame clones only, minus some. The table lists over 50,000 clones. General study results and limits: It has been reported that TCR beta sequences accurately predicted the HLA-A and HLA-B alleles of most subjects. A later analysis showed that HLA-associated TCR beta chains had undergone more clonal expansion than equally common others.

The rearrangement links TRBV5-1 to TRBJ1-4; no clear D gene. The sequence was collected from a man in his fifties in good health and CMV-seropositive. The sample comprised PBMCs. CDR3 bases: TGCGCCAGCAGCTTGGGGGAGGGAGCAACTAATGAAAAACTGTTTTTT. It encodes CASSLGEGATNEKLFF.